These 30 T cell receptor beta chains share one sample of origin, sequenced in a study. MiXCR, applied by TCRdb to the 5' RACE reads, yields one record per CDR3 protein. The sample has fewer than 55,000 distinct CDR3 sequences, about a fifth seen once. Tregs were sorted as CD4+CD25+CD127-/low cells. The sample comprised Tregs sorted from a lymph node. The receptors come from a female donor with breast cancer.

This clonotype has a count of ten or more. The chain carries TRBV20-1 and TRBJ1-4; 11 bases match TRBD1. V lost 3 bases, J lost 3 bases, and 12 bases stayed unmatched. Germline-derived CDR1 and CDR2 are DFQATT and SNEGSKA (reference sequence). This CDR3 region has 18 residues. The CDR3 loop is CSARASRTGGVANEKLFF. For the CDR3, the DNA is TGCAGTGCTAGGGCATCCCGGACAGGGGGCGTCGCTAATGAAAAACTGTTTTTT.

The sample holds many counts of this clonotype. The J gene is TRBJ1-4, the V gene TRBV20-1, with D hard to call. V shed 3 bases and J shed 8 bases, with 7 bases lying between them. Germline lookup yields CDR1 DFQATT and CDR2 SNEGSKA (reference sequence). The CDR3 extends over 11 amino acids. The CDR3 nucleotides read TGCAGTGCTAGTTTGCAGGAAAAACTGTTTTTT. Translating gives CSASLQEKLFF.

This clonotype occurred many times. The chain carries TRBV6-1 and TRBJ1-5; the D is unclear. Trimming shortened V by 5 bases and J by 0 bases, and 11 bases separated the two germline ends. Germline CDR1 reads MNHNS; CDR2 reads SASEGT. The CDR3 runs 15 residues. The chain's CDR3 is CASSFLRGSNQPQHF. The CDR3 DNA sequence: TGTGCCAGCAGTTTCCTCCGGGGTAGCAATCAGCCCCAGCATTTT.

The V call is TRBV4-2, the J call TRBJ2-3; weak D call: TRBD2 (6 bases). This CDR3 comprises 14 residues. The V end lost 5 bases, the J end lost 5 bases, and 14 bases lay between the germline ends. Germline V CDR1 and CDR2: LGHNA, YNFKEQ. The CDR3 loop reads CASSESGLGDTQYF. DNA for the CDR3: TGTGCCAGCAGCGAAAGCGGGCTCGGAGATACGCAGTATTTT.

This clonotype showed up just a few times. The chain employs TRBV25-1 and TRBJ1-3; D gene ambiguous. Germline V gene data show CDR1 as MGHDK and CDR2 as SYGVNS. The CDR3 is 12 residues long. Trimming removed 6 bases from V and 7 bases from J, with 10 bases in between. The CDR3 is CASRGGVNTIYF. In nucleotides, the CDR3 is TGTGCCAGCAGGGGTGGGGTGAACACCATATATTTT.

The rearrangement joins TRBV20-1 to TRBJ2-1; 7 bases align to TRBD2. This CDR3 has 15 residues. The ends lost 5 bases at V and 6 bases at J; junction bases unmatched: 13. Looked up from germline, CDR1 is DFQATT and CDR2 is SNEGSKA (reference sequence). In DNA, the CDR3 is TGCAGTGCTTCCTCTGGGGCGGGAGCTGTCAATGAGCAGTTCTTC. Its protein is CSASSGAGAVNEQFF.

This clonotype is labeled as medium-sized. The chain combines TRBV4-1 with TRBJ2-1, with 11 bases aligning to TRBD2. The CDR3 consists of 15 residues. Germline CDR1 reads MGHRA; CDR2 reads YSYEKL. With 1 base clipped from V and 7 bases from J, the junction kept 3 bases outside the gene matches. This chain's CDR3 is CASSQGLAGWNEQFF. The CDR3, as DNA: TGCGCCAGCAGCCAAGGACTAGCGGGATGGAATGAGCAGTTCTTC.

This clonotype was recorded a few times. The rearrangement uses TRBV12-3 or TRBV12-4 and TRBJ2-5; the match to TRBD1 covers 8 bases. This CDR3 region has 14 residues. Trimming at V came to 2 bases and at J to 5 bases, leaving 4 bases not matched to a gene. CDR3 bases: TGTGCCAGCAGTTTACAGGGGGCGCGGGAGACCCAGTACTTC. It yields the protein CASSLQGARETQYF.

This clonotype has only a few counts. The chain joins TRBV20-1 to TRBJ2-3, with D perhaps matching TRBD2 (7 bases). Trimming cost V 6 bases and J 1 base, with 17 bases left between them. The CDR3 totals 15 residues. CDR1 is DFQATT, CDR2 SNEGSKA, per germline (reference sequence). CDR3 protein: CSATRGASGTDTQYF. CDR3 bases: TGCAGTGCGACCCGGGGGGCTTCGGGCACAGATACGCAGTATTTT.

As DNA, the CDR3 is TGCGCCAGCAGCCAAGATGGACCCAGCTCCTACAATGAGCAGTTCTTC. It yields the protein CASSQDGPSSYNEQFF. The rearrangement links TRBV4-1 to TRBJ2-1; D is unresolved. This CDR3 region has 16 residues. Germline lookup yields CDR1 MGHRA and CDR2 YSYEKL. Deletions cut 0 bases from V and 0 bases from J, with 9 bases between.

This clonotype was detected many times. The J gene is TRBJ2-3, the V gene TRBV7-9; D remains unclear. The CDR3 length is 13 residues. The V gene lost 10 bases and the J gene lost 0 bases, with 11 bases spanning the gap. Germline CDR1 and CDR2: SEHNR and FQNEAQ (reference sequence). The CDR3 loop is CATWFHSTDTQYF. The CDR3 DNA follows: TGTGCCACCTGGTTTCATAGCACAGATACGCAGTATTTT.

As concerns this clonotype: This may come from a read error, since a much larger clone is one base off. V and J are TRBV29-1 and TRBJ2-6; D might be TRBD1 or TRBD2, each matching 5 bases. V lost 8 bases to trimming and J lost 0 bases, with 14 bases between them. In germline, CDR1 is SQVTM, CDR2 ANQGSEA. The CDR3 covers 15 residues. CDR3 DNA: TGCAGCACTAGAGGACATAGCTCTGGGGCCAACGTCCTGACTTTC. Protein sequence: CSTRGHSSGANVLTF.

The chain links TRBV7-6 to TRBJ1-1, with no clear D. The CDR3 totals 14 residues. V was trimmed by 5 bases and J by 0 bases, leaving 10 bases between them. Germline CDR1 reads SGHVS; CDR2 reads FNYEAQ. The CDR3 loop reads CASSPSPVNTEAFF. The CDR3 nucleotides are TGTGCCAGCAGCCCGTCGCCGGTGAACACTGAAGCTTTCTTT.

Remarks on this clonotype: A single base separates this from a much larger clone, so it may be a read error. The J gene is TRBJ2-7, the V gene TRBV20-1, with 11 bases identical to TRBD2. The length of the CDR3 is 13 residues. The germline CDR1 and CDR2 sequences are DFQATT and SNEGSKA (reference sequence). The CDR3 sequence is CSALAGGTYEQCF. The CDR3 DNA reads as TGCAGTGCTTTAGCGGGAGGGACCTACGAGCAGTGCTTC.

Regarding this clonotype: This may arise from a read error, as a much more abundant clone is one base away. This chain connects TRBV6-5 to TRBJ2-3; no clear D. CDR3 length equals 13 residues. Germline V gene sequence: CDR1 MNHEY, CDR2 SVGAGI. CDR3 protein: CASSYSGPNTLYF. In DNA form, the CDR3 reads TGTGCCAGCAGTTACTCGGGTCCCAATACGCTGTATTTT.

This clonotype has a handful of counts. The rearrangement links TRBV28 to TRBJ2-7; 7 bases are shared with TRBD1. Germline values: CDR1 MDHEN, CDR2 SYDVKM. The CDR3 covers 15 residues. V trimming: 6 bases; J trimming: 6 bases; junction bases outside the gene matches: 14. The CDR3 reads CASRLDRETLREQYF. CDR3 sequence (DNA): TGTGCCAGCAGACTCGACAGGGAGACACTGCGCGAGCAGTACTTC.

This clonotype showed up just a few times. The chain has TRBV4-3 and TRBJ2-3; 8 bases align to TRBD2. V shed 0 bases and J 0 bases; nucleotides not matched to a gene: 8. The CDR3 runs to 18 residues. Germline V lookup: CDR1 LGHNA, CDR2 YSLEER. DNA for the CDR3: TGCGCCAGCAGCCAAGATCGGGAACTAGCGGCTAGCACAGATACGCAGTATTTT. Its protein is CASSQDRELAASTDTQYF.

Details on this clonotype: A much larger clone sits a single nucleotide away, making a read error possible. A read error is likely, as this CDR3 ends without the conserved phenylalanine or tryptophan. This rearrangement joins TRBV20-1 to TRBJ2-1, with D possibly TRBD2 on 6 matching bases. The CDR3 is 15 residues long. The germline CDR1 and CDR2 sequences are DFQATT and SNEGSKA (reference sequence). Trimming stripped 1 base from V and 0 bases from J, with 10 bases between. CDR3 nucleotides: TGCAGTGCTAGAGGACGGGGGATCTCCTACAATGAGCAGTTCCTC. This translates into CSARGRGISYNEQFL.

This clonotype came up a few times. The chain employs TRBV12-3 or TRBV12-4 and TRBJ2-1; D gene uncertain. The CDR3 totals 11 residues. Here the CDR3 DNA reads TGTGCTGTCCGGTTAGGCAATGAGCAGTTCTTC. The encoded protein is CAVRLGNEQFF.

This clonotype was counted ten times or more. V and J are TRBV12-3 or TRBV12-4 and TRBJ2-1; D ambiguous. V was shortened by 8 bases and J by 0 bases, with 5 bases between the two germline ends. CDR3 length: 12 residues. The CDR3 reads CASDFSYNEQFF. The CDR3 DNA follows: TGTGCCAGCGATTTCTCCTACAATGAGCAGTTCTTC.

This clonotype was counted between two and nine times. The chain links TRBV7-2 to TRBJ2-5, with 7 bases identical to TRBD1. The CDR3 loop spans 13 amino acids. Germline V CDR1 and CDR2: SGHTA, FQGNSA. V lost 7 bases to trimming and J lost 7 bases; unmatched junction nucleotides: 9. The CDR3 coding sequence is TGTGCCAGCACCCGACCACCAGGGGGGACCCAGTACTTC. This encodes CASTRPPGGTQYF.

This clonotype was counted many times. This chain joins TRBV12-3 or TRBV12-4 and TRBJ2-1; D could derive from TRBD1 or TRBD2 (5 bases each). V lost 3 bases to trimming and J lost 10 bases, with 10 bases between them. This CDR3 region has 12 residues. For the CDR3, the DNA is TGTGCCAGCAGTTTGGGACCCCTCGAGCAGTTCTTC. It is translated as CASSLGPLEQFF.

This clonotype was seen ten or more times. The chain uses TRBV29-1 and TRBJ2-3; 8 bases line up with TRBD1. Unmatched junction bases numbered 3, after V lost 6 bases and J lost 1 base. The CDR3 has 13 amino acids. Germline V gene sequence: CDR1 SQVTM, CDR2 ANQGSEA. The chain's CDR3 is CSVLTGGTDTQYF. The CDR3 nucleotides read TGCAGCGTCCTGACAGGGGGCACAGATACGCAGTATTTT.

This clonotype was seen repeatedly, ten times or more. The V gene is TRBV20-1, the J gene TRBJ2-7; 7 positions agree with TRBD1. The ends lost 6 bases at V and 0 bases at J; junction bases unmatched: 8. This CDR3 spans 14 amino acids. CDR1 and CDR2 from the germline V gene are DFQATT and SNEGSKA (reference sequence). The CDR3 region is CSANPGQNSYEQYF. The CDR3 nucleotides read TGCAGTGCAAACCCGGGACAGAACTCCTACGAGCAGTACTTC.

The DNA for the CDR3 is TGTGCCAGCAGTTTCCGGTATCAGCCCCAGCATTTT. It specifies CASSFRYQPQHF. The V call is TRBV28, the J call TRBJ1-5; D unclear. Trimming took 3 bases from V and 5 from J, leaving 5 bases between them. The CDR3 consists of 12 residues. The germline CDR1 and CDR2 sequences are MDHEN and SYDVKM. Full variable domain (rest looked up from reference TRBV28 and TRBJ1-5): DVKVTQSSRYLVKRTGEKVFLECVQDMDHENMFWYRQDPGLGLRLIYFSYDVKMKEKGDIPEGYSVSREKKERFSLILESASTNQTSMYLCASSFRYQPQHFGDGTRLSIL.

Notes on this clonotype: A read error may explain this, as a much larger clone is one base away. The chain joins TRBV5-5 to TRBJ1-1; 7 nucleotides align to TRBD1. This CDR3 contains 15 residues. Germline V gene lookup returns CDR1 SGHKS and CDR2 YYEKEE (reference sequence). Here the CDR3 reads CASSLGGGGATEALF. CDR3 DNA sequence: TGTGCCAGCAGCCTGGGAGGAGGGGGCGCGACTGAAGCTCTCTTT.

This clonotype was seen many times. The CDR3 DNA reads TGCGCCAGCAGCCAAGCAGGACCCTCCTACGAGCAGTACTTC. This gives the protein CASSQAGPSYEQYF. The chain carries TRBV4-1 and TRBJ2-7, with D unresolved. This CDR3 spans 14 amino acids. Germline values: CDR1 MGHRA, CDR2 YSYEKL. Between the trimmed V and J ends, which lost 1 base and 0 bases, there was a span of 7 bases.

This clonotype was picked up many times. The chain has TRBV5-5 and TRBJ2-2, with unresolved D. V lost 0 bases and J lost 0, with 9 bases in between. This CDR3 region has 16 residues. Germline loops: CDR1 SGHKS, CDR2 YYEKEE (reference sequence). Here the CDR3 DNA reads TGTGCCAGCAGCTTGGTAGACCGAGCGAACACCGGGGAGCTGTTTTTT. Translating gives CASSLVDRANTGELFF.

V usage is TRBV2 and J usage is TRBJ1-4, with 8 bases identical to TRBD1. Germline trimming cut 6 bases from V and 6 bases from J; bases unmatched to any gene: 6. The CDR3 has 14 amino acids. Germline CDR1 SNHLY, CDR2 FYNNEI. CDR3 DNA: TGTGCCAGCAGGGACAGGGAGACTGATGAAAAACTGTTTTTT. Translated: CASRDRETDEKLFF.

The chain links TRBV29-1 to TRBJ1-2; D call uncertain. CDR1 is SQVTM and CDR2 is ANQGSEA in the germline V gene. CDR3 size: 9 residues. The ends were cut back, 8 bases at V and 6 bases at J, with 7 bases in the middle. The CDR3 coding sequence is TGCAGCACCGGGGATGGCTACACCTTC. Its translation: CSTGDGYTF.